This T cell receptor beta chain was documented in a study of blood T cell repertoires in COVID-19. Source study methods: Estimates of nucleated cell counts were drawn from the amplification of reference gene primers. The data were produced by immunoSEQ multiplex PCR, yet TCRdb's version contains in-frame clones alone and is incomplete. V and J calls and clone size are as listed in that table; D and trimming were resolved from the DNA. The table records just under 40,000 clones, around 96% of them present only once. With V trimmed by 5 bases and J by 8 bases, 14 bases remained unmatched. This CDR3 is built from 16 residues. Germline CDR1 MNHEY, CDR2 SVGEGT.

The sample taken for sequencing was peripheral blood. This TCR came from a human donor with active COVID-19. The donor label of this sample is uncertain. The chain employs TRBV6-2 or TRBV6-3 and TRBJ2-1; 8 bases map to TRBD2. In DNA, the CDR3 is TGTGCCAGCAGTGACGCTAGGACTAGCTTCGGAGATGAGCAGTTCTTC. Translating gives CASSDARTSFGDEQFF.